The rows below give T cell receptor beta chains drawn from one sample of a study of blood T cell repertoires in COVID-19. Sequencing was performed with immunoSEQ multiplex PCR; in TCRdb, only in-frame clones are kept and a portion is missing. Of around 140,000 clones listed, roughly three quarters are singletons. Material: peripheral blood. These receptors all come from a woman in her fifties or sixties with acute or convalescent COVID-19. Each CDR3 is given with its conserved first and last residue. The D gene is left open where the match is weak. Where a row states a size, it is once, few, many or the class of an expanded clone; other rows omit it.

clone_size j_call v_call d_call cdr3_aa cdr3_nt
NA TRBJ2-7 TRBV2 NA CASLEEGRDEQYF TGTGCCAGCTTGGAGGAAGGAAGGGACGAGCAGTACTTC
NA TRBJ2-2 TRBV5-1 NA CASSPIGGTGELFF TGCGCCAGCAGCCCTATCGGGGGCACCGGGGAGCTGTTTTTT
NA TRBJ1-1 TRBV12-3/TRBV12-4 TRBD1 CASSTGGPEAFF TGTGCCAGCAGTACAGGGGGGCCTGAAGCTTTCTTT
NA TRBJ2-1 TRBV11-3 TRBD2 CASSLGPRLAGANEQFF TGTGCCAGCAGCTTAGGCCCCCGACTAGCGGGGGCTAATGAGCAGTTCTTC
medium-sized TRBJ2-7 TRBV15 TRBD1 CATSNGQGYEQYF TGTGCCACCAGCAACGGACAGGGCTACGAGCAGTACTTC
once TRBJ1-3 TRBV3-1/TRBV3-2 TRBD1 CASSQGRQGFGNTIYF TGTGCCAGCAGCCAAGGGAGACAGGGGTTTGGAAACACCATATATTTT
NA TRBJ2-1 TRBV7-9 TRBD2 CASSLALSGSWGDEQFF TGTGCCAGCAGCTTAGCCCTTAGCGGGAGTTGGGGCGATGAGCAGTTCTTC
NA TRBJ1-1 TRBV9 NA CASSLQGRGLGTEAFF TGTGCCAGCAGCTTACAGGGAAGAGGGCTGGGCACTGAAGCTTTCTTT
NA TRBJ2-1 TRBV6-5 NA CASSYSIADNEQFF TGTGCCAGCAGTTACTCAATAGCGGACAATGAGCAGTTCTTC
few TRBJ2-7 TRBV10-2 NA CASSEYQEVYEQYF TGCGCCAGCAGTGAGTACCAGGAGGTGTACGAGCAGTACTTC
NA TRBJ2-7 TRBV27 NA CASSLGAGASYEQYF TGTGCCAGCAGTTTAGGGGCAGGGGCCTCCTACGAGCAGTACTTC